A single sample gave rise to the 2 T cell receptor beta chains below, sequenced in a study of T cells in Graves' hyperthyroidism and ophthalmopathy. Using RNA transcripts as the source, TCR beta CDR3 regions were amplified. RT-PCR in the first round (using the HTBI primer set) targeted the TCR CDR3. TCRdb recomputed calls from the multiplex PCR reads with MiXCR, one row per CDR3 protein. The table lists roughly 570,000 distinct CDR3 sequences, around 45% of them singletons. Sequencing was carried out using peripheral blood or thyroid tissue (not recorded which). The receptors originated from a woman between 18 and 30 years old with Graves' hyperthyroidism.

The gene calls are TRBV20-1 and TRBJ1-4; D is unclear. The V gene lost 6 bases and the J gene lost 0 bases, with 14 bases spanning the gap. CDR1 DFQATT and CDR2 SNEGSKA come from the germline V gene (reference sequence). The CDR3 is made up of 15 amino acids. The CDR3 loop reads CSAPSPGATNEKLFF. CDR3 coding DNA: TGCAGTGCGCCGTCTCCCGGGGCAACTAATGAAAAACTGTTTTTT.

This clonotype was counted ten times or more. The gene calls are TRBV20-1 and TRBJ2-7; the D is unclear. The germline V and J ends were trimmed by 4 bases and 7 bases, with 17 bases remaining between them. CDR1 is DFQATT, CDR2 SNEGSKA, per germline (reference sequence). This CDR3 has 13 residues. CDR3 sequence: CSANRGSLGEQYF. The CDR3 DNA follows: TGCAGTGCTAATCGTGGGTCCCTTGGGGAGCAGTACTTC.